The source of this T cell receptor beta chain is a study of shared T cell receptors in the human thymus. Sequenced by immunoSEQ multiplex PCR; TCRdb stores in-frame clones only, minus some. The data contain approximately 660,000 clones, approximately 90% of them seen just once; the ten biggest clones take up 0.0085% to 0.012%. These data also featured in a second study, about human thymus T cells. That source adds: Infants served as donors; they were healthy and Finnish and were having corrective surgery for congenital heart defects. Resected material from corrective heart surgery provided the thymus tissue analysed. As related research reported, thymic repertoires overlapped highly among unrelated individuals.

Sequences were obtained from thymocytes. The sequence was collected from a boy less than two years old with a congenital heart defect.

CDR3: CASSPRGDEQFF. The CDR3 region has the DNA TGCGCCAGCAGCCCCCGAGGAGATGAGCAGTTCTTC. The rearrangement joins TRBV4-3 to TRBJ2-1, with unresolved D. V gave up 4 bases and J gave up 8 bases, with 9 bases separating them. CDR1 and CDR2 (germline): LGHNA, YSLEER. This CDR3 has 12 amino acids.